This T cell receptor beta chain is drawn from a study of blood T cell repertoires in COVID-19. Study background: COVID-19 samples, acute and convalescent, were from the United States, Italy and Spain. PBMCs, B-cell-depleted T cells, or T cells were the source of the cDNA or gDNA that made up the material.

With 0 bases clipped from V and 0 bases from J, the junction kept 5 bases outside the gene matches. This CDR3 comprises 17 residues. From germline, CDR1 is MGHRA and CDR2 YSYEKL. Original data processing: Reference gene primer amplification in the assay estimated nucleated cell counts. Clones were sequenced by immunoSEQ multiplex PCR, and TCRdb holds only the in-frame ones, with some missing. D and trimming come from the DNA, and the V and J calls and clone size come from that table. The sample has more than 100,000 clones, approximately 86% seen once; the top ten hold about 3%. This TCR was recovered from a human donor in a cohort sampled during active COVID-19. The sample taken for sequencing was peripheral blood. The J gene is TRBJ2-7, the V gene TRBV4-1, with 10 bases aligning to TRBD2. CDR3 residues: CASSQDGLAGGSYEQYF. In DNA form, the CDR3 reads TGCGCCAGCAGCCAAGATGGATTAGCGGGGGGCTCCTACGAGCAGTACTTC.